The 22 T cell receptor beta chains presented below share a single source sample, sequenced in a study of regulatory T cells in long-lasting Graves disease. According to the study, TCR beta libraries were built with iRepertoire HTBI primers and CDR3-region Arm-PCR. A single record per CDR3 protein comes from TCRdb applying MiXCR to the multiplex PCR reads. The table has about 370,000 distinct CDR3 sequences, 15% to 18% seen once. Time point described: newly diagnosed GD, antithyroid drugs for less than 3 months. The TCR library was prepared using RNA isolated from PBMCs. Here the sequenced sample was peripheral blood mononuclear cells (PBMCs), taken at new diagnosis, from a patient treated with antithyroid drugs. The receptors shown here come from a female donor with Graves disease.

This clonotype has only a few counts. This chain connects TRBV6-1 to TRBJ2-2; the D is unclear. This CDR3 has 13 residues. Germline CDR1 and CDR2: MNHNS and SASEGT. Trimming removed 7 bases from V and 2 bases from J, with 8 bases in between. The CDR3 loop reads CASISINTGELFF. CDR3 coding DNA: TGTGCCAGCATCTCCATCAACACCGGGGAGCTGTTTTTT.

This clonotype was counted at least ten times. V gene TRBV6-2 or TRBV6-3 combines with J gene TRBJ1-1; no reliable D call. CDR1 is MNHEY, CDR2 SVGEGT, per germline. The CDR3 runs to 16 residues. Between the trimmed V and J ends, which lost 2 bases and 0 bases, there was a span of 13 bases. The DNA for the CDR3 is TGTGCCAGCAGTTACGCGAGGTCCTTCATGAACACTGAAGCTTTCTTT. This encodes CASSYARSFMNTEAFF.

The chain has TRBV27 and TRBJ2-5; no clear D gene. The CDR3 has 15 residues. Germline CDR1 is MNHEY and CDR2 is SMNVEV (reference sequence). Trimming cost V 3 bases and J 5 bases, with 16 bases left between them. The CDR3 nucleotides are TGTGCCAGCAGTTTGACGCCGACGGGTCCGGAGACCCAGTACTTC. It encodes CASSLTPTGPETQYF.

This clonotype was seen at least ten times. The CDR3 coding sequence is TGTGCCAGCAGCGTAGCCCCCGATAGCAATCAGCCCCAGCATTTT. This gives the protein CASSVAPDSNQPQHF. The rearrangement uses TRBV9 and TRBJ1-5; D gene uncertain. This CDR3 is 15 amino acids long. Per the germline V gene, CDR1 is SGDLS and CDR2 is YYNGEE. V was clipped by 0 bases and J by 0 bases, with 7 bases between them. Complete variable domain (other parts from reference TRBV9 and TRBJ1-5): DSGVTQTPKHLITATGQRVTLRCSPRSGDLSVYWYQQSLDQGLQFLIQYYNGEERAKGNILERFSAQQFPDLHSELNLSSLELGDSALYFCASSVAPDSNQPQHFGDGTRLSIL.

This clonotype was observed many times. The rearrangement links TRBV11-3 to TRBJ2-1; TRBD2 matches 13 bases. The germline gives CDR1 SGHNT, CDR2 YENEEA. The ends lost 4 bases at V and 8 bases at J; junction bases unmatched: 5. The CDR3 sequence is 15 residues long. The CDR3: CASSWTSGSFDEQFF. CDR3 DNA sequence: TGTGCCAGCAGCTGGACTAGCGGGAGTTTCGATGAGCAGTTCTTC.

This chain links TRBV29-1 with TRBJ2-1; D remains ambiguous. The length of the CDR3 is 13 residues. Germline assignment: CDR1 SQVTM and CDR2 ANQGSEA. Trimming took off 4 bases at V and 0 bases at J, with 7 bases between the two ends. CDR3 sequence (DNA): TGCAGCGTTGTTTCCAGCTCCTACAATGAGCAGTTCTTC. Encoded protein: CSVVSSSYNEQFF.

In its sample, this clonotype was seen a few times. This chain links TRBV15 with TRBJ2-1; no clear D. The germline gives CDR1 LNHNV, CDR2 YYDKDF (reference sequence). V was shortened by 0 bases and J by 0 bases, with 9 bases between the two germline ends. This CDR3 has 16 amino acids. This chain's CDR3 is CATSRDLAVSYNEQFF. In DNA, the CDR3 is TGTGCCACCAGCAGAGATCTCGCGGTCTCCTACAATGAGCAGTTCTTC.

In the case of this clonotype: Given a much more abundant clone one base away, this may be a read error. This sequence joins TRBV7-9 and TRBJ2-7; TRBD2 aligns across 12 bases. CDR1 SEHNR and CDR2 FQNEAQ come from the germline V gene (reference sequence). V dropped 1 base and J dropped 2; count of bases not matched to a gene: 6. The CDR3 extends over 17 amino acids. CDR3 region: CASSLGTSGTSTYEQYF. The CDR3 bases are TGTGCCAGCAGCTTAGGGACTAGCGGGACATCGACCTACGAGCAGTACTTC.

This rearrangement joins TRBV29-1 to TRBJ2-2; TRBD2 matches 7 bases. Germline V gene lookup returns CDR1 SQVTM and CDR2 ANQGSEA. J gave up 6 bases and V 5 bases, and 3 bases lay outside the gene matches. The CDR3 covers 12 residues. The CDR3 DNA sequence: TGCAGCGTTTATCGGGGGGCCGGGGAGCTGTTTTTT. Residues: CSVYRGAGELFF.

This clonotype showed up many times. V is TRBV28 and J is TRBJ1-1; D remains ambiguous. V gave up 6 bases and J gave up 6 bases, with 17 bases separating them. The length of the CDR3 is 14 residues. CDR1 is MDHEN, CDR2 SYDVKM, per germline. CDR3 DNA sequence: TGTGCCAGCAGGGACCCTACCTTGAGGTCTGAAGCTTTCTTT. It codes for CASRDPTLRSEAFF.

In this sample, this clonotype turned up a few times. V usage is TRBV24-1 and J usage is TRBJ2-2; D gene unclear. There are 14 residues in the CDR3. Germline CDR1 KGHDR, CDR2 SFDVKD. Between the trimmed V and J ends, which lost 2 bases and 5 bases, there was a span of 8 bases. This CDR3 is CATSDSSVTGELFF. CDR3 bases: TGTGCCACCAGTGATTCTTCCGTAACCGGGGAGCTGTTTTTT.

The table lists this clonotype with many counts. This chain uses TRBV6-2 or TRBV6-3 with TRBJ1-2; D is unclear. Deletions cut 6 bases from V and 8 bases from J, with 13 bases between. Germline V lookup: CDR1 MNHEY, CDR2 SVGEGT. The CDR3 is 12 amino acids. CDR3 in amino acids: CASRDVKGGYTF. The CDR3 coding sequence is TGTGCCAGCAGGGATGTTAAAGGCGGCTACACCTTC.

This clonotype was seen ten or more times. The rearrangement links TRBV28 to TRBJ2-3; 10 bases align to TRBD2. Germline V lookup: CDR1 MDHEN, CDR2 SYDVKM. The CDR3 has 14 residues. Trimming cost V 7 bases and J 3 bases; bases outside gene matches: 4. The CDR3 spells CASKLAGRTDTQYF. CDR3 bases: TGTGCCAGCAAACTAGCGGGAAGAACAGATACGCAGTATTTT.

This clonotype was seen at least ten times. The genes are TRBV6-1 and TRBJ2-5; maybe TRBD2 (5 bases). The CDR3 consists of 13 residues. V was trimmed by 5 bases and J by 5 bases, leaving 12 bases between them. Per germline, CDR1 MNHNS and CDR2 SASEGT. The CDR3 DNA sequence: TGTGCCAGCAGTAAAACTAGTGCGGAGACCCAGTACTTC. This gives the protein CASSKTSAETQYF.

This chain joins TRBV12-3 or TRBV12-4 and TRBJ2-1; TRBD2 matches 9 bases. The junction had 8 bases not matched to a gene; V was cut back by 8 bases and J by 12 bases. The CDR3 loop spans 12 amino acids. The CDR3 is CASGLREGTQFF. In nucleotides, the CDR3 is TGTGCCAGCGGCCTGCGGGAGGGCACGCAGTTCTTC.

In this sample, this clonotype turned up a few times. The J gene is TRBJ2-1, the V gene TRBV6-1; D is unclear. V shed 6 bases and J shed 4 bases, with 10 bases lying between them. Germline V CDR1 and CDR2: MNHNS, SASEGT. The CDR3 is made up of 13 amino acids. Written as DNA, the CDR3 is TGTGCCAGCAGCAAGGACGGTTACAATGAGCAGTTCTTC. Amino acids: CASSKDGYNEQFF.

This clonotype was seen ten or more times. CDR3 coding DNA: TGTGCCAGCAACCTTGGTGGGGGCTCACAATGGGAGGGGCAGCCCCAGCATTTT. It yields the protein CASNLGGGSQWEGQPQHF. The rearrangement uses TRBV6-2 or TRBV6-3 and TRBJ1-5, with D maybe TRBD1 (6 bases). This CDR3 region has 18 residues. V shed 7 bases and J shed 7 bases, with 29 bases lying between them. Germline loops: CDR1 MNHEY, CDR2 SVGEGT.

This clonotype was counted at least ten times. The rearrangement uses TRBV6-1 and TRBJ1-2; D remains ambiguous. V was clipped by 3 bases and J by 1 base, with 9 bases between them. Looked up from germline, CDR1 is MNHNS and CDR2 is SASEGT. The CDR3 totals 14 residues. The CDR3 spells CASSEDPYNYGYTF. CDR3 nucleotides: TGTGCCAGCAGTGAGGACCCCTATAACTATGGCTACACCTTC.

This clonotype appeared many times. The V and J genes are TRBV9 and TRBJ2-1, with D uncertain. CDR3 length: 15 residues. V was clipped by 0 bases and J by 0 bases, with 7 bases between them. Germline-derived CDR1 and CDR2 are SGDLS and YYNGEE. The CDR3 DNA reads TGTGCCAGCAGCGTAGGTCCGAGCTCCTACAATGAGCAGTTCTTC. Amino acids: CASSVGPSSYNEQFF.

The J gene is TRBJ1-5, the V gene TRBV12-5, with D unclear. This CDR3 has 15 residues. The ends were cut back, 6 bases at V and 2 bases at J, with 14 bases in the middle. Germline CDR1 and CDR2: LGHNT and FRNRAP. This chain's CDR3 is CASGDPKAGNQPQHF. In DNA form, the CDR3 reads TGTGCTAGTGGAGACCCGAAGGCCGGCAATCAGCCCCAGCATTTT.

This chain uses TRBV14 with TRBJ2-3; D not resolved. V was trimmed by 3 bases and J by 8 bases, leaving 15 bases between them. The CDR3 sequence is 14 residues long. Germline loops: CDR1 SGHDN, CDR2 FVKESK. As DNA, the CDR3 is TGTGCCAGCAGCCACCCCGGACCTCCTTCTACGCAGTATTTT. As protein: CASSHPGPPSTQYF. Filled out from reference TRBV14 and TRBJ2-3, the complete variable domain reads EAGVTQFPSHSVIEKGQTVTLRCDPISGHDNLYWYRRVMGKEIKFLLHFVKESKQDESGMPNNRFLAERTGGTYSTLKVQPAELEDSGVYFCASSHPGPPSTQYFGPGTRLTVL.

This clonotype was detected once. This could be a read error, since a much larger clone is one nucleotide away. This chain uses TRBV10-3 with TRBJ1-6; D not certain. V lost 5 bases and J lost 0, with 2 bases in between. In germline, CDR1 is ENHRY, CDR2 SYGVKD. CDR3 size: 13 residues. In DNA form, the CDR3 reads TGTGCCATCAGTCCCTCCTATAATTCACCCCTCCACTTT. Encoded protein: CAISPSYNSPLHF.